This T cell receptor beta chain originates from a study of cytomegalovirus exposure and HLA in healthy donors. The CDR3 covers 15 residues. CDR1 is SGDLS and CDR2 is YYNGEE in the germline V gene. The trim removed 3 bases at V and 5 bases at J, leaving 8 bases unmatched. Primers included in the PCR were 60 Vbeta and 13 Jbeta primers. TCRdb keeps only in-frame clones here, not all; method: immunoSEQ multiplex PCR. The repertoire includes roughly 100,000 clones, 83% of them detected once, and 5% to 6.5% sits in the top ten. This clone was counted between two and nine times. This TCR came from a man aged 18 to 35 in good health and CMV-seronegative. The sequenced sample consisted of PBMCs. The chain has TRBV9 and TRBJ1-1; TRBD1 aligns across 9 bases. The CDR3 here is CASSARDRDNTEAFF. CDR3 DNA: TGTGCCAGCAGCGCCCGGGACAGGGATAATACTGAAGCTTTCTTT.